This T cell receptor (beta chain) was identified in a study of OX40 agonist ivuxolimab in advanced cancers. Study conclusions and caveats: At 0.1 to 3.0 mg/kg and by week 6, CD4+ and CD8+ T cells in the blood had expanded clonally.

The assay was immunoSEQ multiplex PCR, and TCRdb's table has in-frame clones only and misses some. The table records tens of thousands of clones, around 90% of them present only once. Autoimmune disease history or systemic immunosuppression barred patients. With regard to this clone: No antigen is known for it.

The CDR3 runs to 14 residues. Trimming took 1 base from V and 3 from J; bases not matched to a gene: 3. Germline-derived CDR1 and CDR2 are LGHNA and YNFKEQ. The chain recombines TRBV4-2 with TRBJ2-7; 7 nucleotides line up with TRBD1. The TCR originated in an adult with an advanced solid tumor such as melanoma, head and neck, liver or kidney cancer. The sequences come from CD4+ or CD8+ T cells sorted from blood, collected in a trial of the OX40 agonist ivuxolimab. This CDR3 is CASSQGRQGYEQYF. CDR3 in DNA: TGTGCCAGCAGCCAAGGGAGACAGGGCTACGAGCAGTACTTC.